The 10 T cell receptor beta chains below were found in one sample sequenced in a study of OX40 agonist ivuxolimab in advanced cancers. Library preparation used the immunoSEQ multiplex PCR assay. This is the immuneACCESS table as TCRdb keeps it, with only in-frame sequences that have V and J called. A part of the clones is gone; compared with another copy, unresolved V genes explain less than half, and the rest is unexplained. Recorded for this sample are around 47,000 clones; 75% to 90% of them occurred a single time. 4.2% of the sample rests with the top ten. The sequenced sample was CD4+ or CD8+ T cells sorted from blood, obtained in a trial of the OX40 agonist ivuxolimab. The receptors derive from an adult with an advanced solid tumor such as melanoma, head and neck, liver or kidney cancer.

The J gene is TRBJ2-7, the V gene TRBV11-2; 7 bases align to TRBD2. V lost 1 base to trimming and J lost 6 bases; unmatched junction nucleotides: 12. The CDR3 loop spans 16 amino acids. The germline V gene encodes CDR1 SGHAT and CDR2 FQNNGV. CDR3 DNA sequence: TGTGCCAGCAGCTTAGTAGGAGGGAGGGCCCCTGGCGAGCAGTACTTC. It encodes CASSLVGGRAPGEQYF. The variable domain in full, with the rest retrieved from reference TRBV11-2 and TRBJ2-7, is EAGVAQSPRYKIIEKRQSVAFWCNPISGHATLYWYQQILGQGPKLLIQFQNNGVVDDSQLPKDRFSAERLKGVDSTLKIQPAKLEDSAVYLCASSLVGGRAPGEQYFGPGTRLTVT.

V usage is TRBV6-4 and J usage is TRBJ1-5; D is possibly TRBD1 (6 bases). V lost 4 bases to trimming and J lost 4 bases, with 11 bases between them. Germline V lookup: CDR1 MRHNA, CDR2 SNTAGT. The CDR3 is 14 amino acids. This chain's CDR3 is CASSATGGNQPQHF. DNA of the CDR3: TGTGCCAGCAGTGCGACAGGAGGAAATCAGCCCCAGCATTTT.

The V call is TRBV5-6, the J call TRBJ1-1; D gene unclear. Per the germline V gene, CDR1 is SGHDT and CDR2 is YYEEEE. This CDR3 has 14 residues. V lost 2 bases to trimming and J lost 1 base, with 9 bases between them. The CDR3 region has the DNA TGTGCCAGCAGCTTTGCGGGTACGAACACTGAAGCTTTCTTT. It translates to CASSFAGTNTEAFF.

This clone was counted between two and nine times. The chain combines TRBV28 with TRBJ1-2; TRBD1 agrees at 7 bases. CDR3 length: 12 residues. V was pared by 6 bases and J by 10 bases, with 8 bases of the junction left unmatched. Germline-derived CDR1 and CDR2 are MDHEN and SYDVKM. The CDR3 nucleotides read TGTGCCAGCAGCGGAACGACAGGGACCTACACCTTC. Its translation is CASSGTTGTYTF.

Here the CDR3 reads CASSYQAGLTYEQYF. The CDR3 DNA follows: TGTGCCAGCAGTTACCAGGCGGGACTTACCTACGAGCAGTACTTC. V and J are TRBV6-5 and TRBJ2-7; tentative D call: TRBD2 (6 bases). The CDR3 sequence is 15 residues long. With 2 bases removed from V and 2 bases from J, the gap between germline ends came to 13 bases. Germline V CDR1 and CDR2: MNHEY, SVGAGI.

The V and J genes are TRBV7-2 and TRBJ2-1; D gene ambiguous. The V gene lost 10 bases and the J gene lost 2 bases, with 6 bases spanning the gap. The CDR3 is 11 amino acids. Looked up from germline, CDR1 is SGHTA and CDR2 is FQGNSA. CDR3 DNA sequence: TGTGCCACCGGAACCTACAATGAGCAGTTCTTC. Translation: CATGTYNEQFF.

The chain joins TRBV9 to TRBJ2-3; TRBD1 matches at 8 bases. The CDR3 spans 15 residues. V was clipped by 3 bases and J by 2 bases; unmatched bases: 5. Per the germline V gene, CDR1 is SGDLS and CDR2 is YYNGEE. CDR3 in DNA: TGTGCCAGCAGCGCGACAGGGGAGCTCACAGATACGCAGTATTTT. As protein: CASSATGELTDTQYF.

The rearrangement links TRBV5-6 to TRBJ2-1, with D tentatively TRBD1 (6 bases). Trimming removed 4 bases at V and 14 bases at J, with 16 bases between. This CDR3 spans 12 amino acids. CDR1 and CDR2 from the germline V gene are SGHDT and YYEEEE. The CDR3 is CASSTGQGKKFF. In nucleotides, the CDR3 is TGTGCCAGCAGCACCGGGCAGGGGAAAAAGTTCTTC.

The chain carries TRBV7-2 and TRBJ2-3; TRBD2 might be the D (6 bases). This CDR3 region has 16 residues. CDR1 is SGHTA and CDR2 is FQGNSA in the germline V gene. Trimming pared 1 base from V and 1 base from J, leaving 12 bases between. The CDR3 here is CASSLGGDLRTDTQYF. The CDR3 nucleotides are TGTGCCAGCAGCTTAGGGGGGGACTTGCGCACAGATACGCAGTATTTT.

J is TRBJ2-5 and V is TRBV5-4; the match to TRBD1 covers 8 bases. V trimming: 5 bases; J trimming: 5 bases; junction bases outside the gene matches: 8. Germline-derived CDR1 and CDR2 are SGHNT and YYREEE (reference sequence). The CDR3 is 14 residues long. CDR3 protein: CASRLQGAGETQYF. In DNA, the CDR3 is TGTGCCAGCAGGTTGCAGGGGGCGGGGGAGACCCAGTACTTC.